One and the same sample provided the 10 T cell receptor beta chains below, sequenced in a study of blood T cell repertoires in COVID-19. TCRdb keeps only in-frame clones here, not all; method: immunoSEQ multiplex PCR. The sample contains around 150,000 clones, under 90% of which appear only once. The sequenced sample consisted of peripheral blood. These receptors were collected from an elderly woman in a cohort sampled during active or convalescent COVID-19.

The DNA for the CDR3 is TGTGCCAGCAGTCATCAGGGGGCGAATCAGCCCCAGCATTTT. Its translation is CASSHQGANQPQHF. The chain combines TRBV2 with TRBJ1-5, with 8 bases identical to TRBD1. CDR1 SNHLY and CDR2 FYNNEI come from the germline V gene. This CDR3 has 14 amino acids. Germline trimming cut 5 bases from V and 4 bases from J; bases unmatched to any gene: 4.

The J gene is TRBJ1-2, the V gene TRBV7-2; TRBD1 agrees at 7 bases. With 5 bases clipped from V and 3 bases from J, the junction kept 3 bases outside the gene matches. The CDR3 is 13 residues long. CDR1 is SGHTA, CDR2 FQGNSA, per germline. The CDR3 nucleotides read TGTGCCAGCAGCCGGGGACAGTACTATGGCTACACCTTC. Amino acid sequence: CASSRGQYYGYTF.

This chain links TRBV7-2 with TRBJ1-2, with D hard to call. Germline V gene data show CDR1 as SGHTA and CDR2 as FQGNSA. CDR3 length equals 13 residues. V was shortened by 1 base and J by 7 bases, with 10 bases between the two germline ends. This chain's CDR3 is CASSLVVAGGYTF. The CDR3 nucleotides are TGTGCCAGCAGCTTAGTTGTAGCGGGTGGCTACACCTTC.

CDR3 in amino acids: CASSWGTGGSGANVLTF. CDR3 bases: TGTGCCAGCAGTTGGGGGACAGGGGGCTCTGGGGCCAACGTCCTGACTTTC. V is TRBV6-2 or TRBV6-3 and J is TRBJ2-6; 11 positions match TRBD1. CDR1 is MNHEY, CDR2 SVGEGT, per germline. The J segment lost 0 bases and the V segment lost 4 bases, leaving 2 bases of the junction unmatched. The CDR3 has 17 residues.

The CDR3 sequence: CASSPGQNSYGYTF. The DNA for the CDR3 is TGTGCCAGCTCACCCGGACAGAACTCTTATGGCTACACCTTC. J is TRBJ1-2 and V is TRBV18; D might be TRBD1 (6 bases). Trimming pared 3 bases from V and 5 bases from J, leaving 13 bases between. CDR3 length: 14 amino acids. Germline CDR1 and CDR2: KGHSH and LQKENI.

The chain couples TRBV7-2 to TRBJ2-2; D ambiguous. This CDR3 is 14 amino acids long. Trimming removed 4 bases at V and 3 bases at J, with 9 bases between. CDR1 is SGHTA and CDR2 is FQGNSA in the germline V gene. The CDR3 region is CASSSQSDTGELFF. The CDR3 DNA sequence: TGTGCCAGCAGCTCCCAAAGCGACACCGGGGAGCTGTTTTTT.

The genes are TRBV19 and TRBJ2-1; TRBD1 is a possible D gene (6 bases). V was shortened by 6 bases and J by 5 bases, with 11 bases between the two germline ends. CDR1 is LNHDA and CDR2 is SQIVND in the germline V gene (reference sequence). The CDR3 has 13 residues. CDR3 DNA sequence: TGTGCCAGTAGCACTACAGGGAACAATGAGCAGTTCTTC. It is translated as CASSTTGNNEQFF. Supplemented by reference TRBV19 and TRBJ2-1, the full variable domain reads DGGITQSPKYLFRKEGQNVTLSCEQNLNHDAMYWYRQDPGQGLRLIYYSQIVNDFQKGDIAEGYSVSREKKESFPLTVTSAQKNPTAFYLCASSTTGNNEQFFGPGTRLTVL.

The V gene is TRBV6-6, the J gene TRBJ1-2; maybe TRBD1 (5 bases). The germline CDR1 and CDR2 sequences are MNHNY and SVGAGI (reference sequence). Trimming left V 0 bases short and J 6 bases short, with 11 bases between. The CDR3 sequence is 14 residues long. In DNA form, the CDR3 reads TGTGCCAGCAGTTACTCCGGCAGGGTGGATGGCTACACCTTC. It yields the protein CASSYSGRVDGYTF.

In its sample, this clone was seen once. The rearrangement joins TRBV19 to TRBJ2-1; TRBD2 might be the D (5 bases). Trimming left V 4 bases short and J 1 base short, with 11 bases between. CDR3 length: 15 amino acids. The germline V gene has CDR1 LNHDA and CDR2 SQIVND (reference sequence). The CDR3 DNA is TGTGCCAGTAGTAAGACACCGGGGTCCTACAATGAGCAGTTCTTC. As protein: CASSKTPGSYNEQFF.

The V gene is TRBV13, the J gene TRBJ2-3, with 8 bases aligning to TRBD2. Germline CDR1 is PRHDT and CDR2 is FYEKMQ (reference sequence). CDR3 size: 14 residues. The J segment lost 4 bases and the V segment lost 5 bases, leaving 5 bases of the junction unmatched. This chain's CDR3 is CASSQGLVPDTQYF. The CDR3 DNA is TGTGCCAGCAGCCAGGGACTAGTCCCAGATACGCAGTATTTT.